This T cell receptor (beta chain) was documented in a study of blood T cell repertoires in COVID-19. Trimming stripped 3 bases from V and 5 bases from J, with 19 bases between. The germline V gene has CDR1 MNHNS and CDR2 SASEGT. This CDR3 is built from 16 residues. Data came from immunoSEQ multiplex PCR; TCRdb stores just in-frame clones and leaves some out. The table shows 97,000 or so clones, with about 90% occurring only once. The sample consisted of peripheral blood. This receptor was obtained from a woman aged 45 to 65 with COVID-19, enrolled during active disease. This chain connects TRBV6-1 to TRBJ1-1; possible D gene TRBD1, 6 bases. CDR3 coding DNA: TGTGCCAGCAGTGACCTAGACTGGGGGCGAGAGACTGAAGCTTTCTTT. Protein sequence: CASSDLDWGRETEAFF.